This TCR beta chain was sequenced during a study of glioma-infiltrating T cells after dendritic cell vaccination. The trim removed 2 bases at V and 1 base at J, leaving 5 bases unmatched. Germline lookup yields CDR1 SGHRS and CDR2 YFSETQ. The CDR3 is 15 amino acids. TCRdb's table, derived via immunoSEQ multiplex PCR, lists solely in-frame clones and lacks some. The data show about 82,000 clones, about 90% seen once. This chain links TRBV5-1 with TRBJ1-1, with TRBD1 matching over 7 bases. The sequence derives from a human donor with glioblastoma. The specimen was blood, collected before dendritic cell vaccination. The CDR3 loop reads CASSLGGTENTEAFF. The CDR3 nucleotides are TGCGCCAGCAGCTTAGGCGGGACAGAGAACACTGAAGCTTTCTTT.